This entry describes one T cell receptor (beta chain). Antigen specificity is unknown. Among CD8+ T cells, naive ones were CD45RO-CCR7+CD27+CD95-. UMI-labeled TRB cDNA libraries were prepared by 5' RACE. TCRdb reprocessed the 5' RACE reads, with one entry per CDR3 protein and no DNA. Listed are about 50,000 distinct CDR3 sequences; 0.56% falls within the top ten. These data are taken from a study of CXCR3-negative and CXCR3-positive naive CD8 T cells. Study-level points and caveats: TRB CDR3s were more hydrophobic in CXCR3-positive than in CXCR3-negative naive cells. Similar TRBV-TRBJ usage characterized naive CXCR3-negative and CXCR3-positive cells; memory cells differed. For the naive subsets, surface CD5 was similar, and TCR strength was inferred from TRB CDR3 properties.

Germline V gives CDR1 MDHEN, CDR2 SYDVKM. This CDR3 is 13 amino acids long. The receptor was isolated from a human donor in good health. Some clones in this sample may be carry-over from other donors' samples. The V and J genes are TRBV28 and TRBJ2-5; TCRdb's assignment of TRBD2 cannot be checked, as there is no DNA. Input material: naive CXCR3+ CD8+ T cells from blood. Subset of the sample: CD45RO-CCR7+CD27+CD95- naive CD8+ T cells expressing CXCR3 (TNR3+). CDR3 amino acids: CASSLEGLETQYF.